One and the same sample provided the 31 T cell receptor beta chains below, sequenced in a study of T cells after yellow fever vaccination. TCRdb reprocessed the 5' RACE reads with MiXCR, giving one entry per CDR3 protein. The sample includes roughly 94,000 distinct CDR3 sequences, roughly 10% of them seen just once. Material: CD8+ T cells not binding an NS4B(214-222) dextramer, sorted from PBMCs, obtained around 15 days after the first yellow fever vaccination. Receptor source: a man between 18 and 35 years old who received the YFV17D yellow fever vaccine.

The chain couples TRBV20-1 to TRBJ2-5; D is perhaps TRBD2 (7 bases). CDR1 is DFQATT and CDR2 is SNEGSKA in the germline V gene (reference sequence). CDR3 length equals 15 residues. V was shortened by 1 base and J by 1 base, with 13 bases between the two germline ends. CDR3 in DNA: TGCAGTGCTAGAGCCCGGGGGGCTAGCCAAGAGACCCAGTACTTC. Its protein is CSARARGASQETQYF.

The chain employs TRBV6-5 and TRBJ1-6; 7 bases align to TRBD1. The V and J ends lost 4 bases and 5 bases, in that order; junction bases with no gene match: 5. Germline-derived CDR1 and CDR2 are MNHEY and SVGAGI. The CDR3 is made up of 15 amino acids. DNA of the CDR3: TGTGCCAGCAGTTTCCGGGACAGTCATAATTCACCCCTCCACTTT. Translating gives CASSFRDSHNSPLHF.

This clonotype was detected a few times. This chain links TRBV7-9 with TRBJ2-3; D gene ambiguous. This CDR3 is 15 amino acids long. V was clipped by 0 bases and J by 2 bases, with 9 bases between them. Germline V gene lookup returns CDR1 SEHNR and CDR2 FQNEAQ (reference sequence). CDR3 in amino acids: CASSLARLHTDTQYF. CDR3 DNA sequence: TGTGCCAGCAGCTTAGCCCGGCTACACACAGATACGCAGTATTTT.

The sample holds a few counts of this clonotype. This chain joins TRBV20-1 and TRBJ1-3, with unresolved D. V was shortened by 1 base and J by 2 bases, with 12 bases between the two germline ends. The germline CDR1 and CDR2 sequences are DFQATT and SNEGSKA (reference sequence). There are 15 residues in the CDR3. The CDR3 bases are TGCAGTGCTAGAGCTATAGGGAGTCCTGGAAACACCATATATTTT. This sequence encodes CSARAIGSPGNTIYF.

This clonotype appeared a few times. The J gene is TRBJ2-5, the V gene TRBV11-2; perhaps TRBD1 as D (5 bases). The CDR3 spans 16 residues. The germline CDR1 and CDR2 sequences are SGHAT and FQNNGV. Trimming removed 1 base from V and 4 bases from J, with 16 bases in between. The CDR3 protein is CASSLGSWGGIETQYF. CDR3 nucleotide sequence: TGTGCCAGCAGCTTAGGGAGTTGGGGCGGAATAGAGACCCAGTACTTC.

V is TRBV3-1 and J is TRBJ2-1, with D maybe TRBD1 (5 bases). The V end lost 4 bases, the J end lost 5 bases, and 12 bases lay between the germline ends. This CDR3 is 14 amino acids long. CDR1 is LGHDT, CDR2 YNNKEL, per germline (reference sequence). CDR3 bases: TGTGCCAGCAGCCCCGCAGGGTACCACAATGAGCAGTTCTTC. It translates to CASSPAGYHNEQFF.

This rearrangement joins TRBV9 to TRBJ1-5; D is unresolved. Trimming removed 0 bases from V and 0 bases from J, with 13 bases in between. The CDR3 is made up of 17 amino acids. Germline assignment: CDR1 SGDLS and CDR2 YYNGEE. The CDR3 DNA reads TGTGCCAGCAGCGTAGGGGCAGTCGCCGATAGCAATCAGCCCCAGCATTTT. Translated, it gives CASSVGAVADSNQPQHF.

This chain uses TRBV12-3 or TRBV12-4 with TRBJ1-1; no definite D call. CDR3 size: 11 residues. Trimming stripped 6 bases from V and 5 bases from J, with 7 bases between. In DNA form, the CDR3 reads TGTGCCAGCAGCCGTTTAACTGAAGCTTTCTTT. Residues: CASSRLTEAFF.

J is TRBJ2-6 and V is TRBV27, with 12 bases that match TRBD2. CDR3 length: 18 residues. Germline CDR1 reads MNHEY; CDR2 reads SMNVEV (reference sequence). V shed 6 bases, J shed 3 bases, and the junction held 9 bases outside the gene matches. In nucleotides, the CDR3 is TGTGCCAGCAGCTATCTAGCGGGGGGGCCCGATGGGGCCAACGTCCTGACTTTC. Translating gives CASSYLAGGPDGANVLTF.

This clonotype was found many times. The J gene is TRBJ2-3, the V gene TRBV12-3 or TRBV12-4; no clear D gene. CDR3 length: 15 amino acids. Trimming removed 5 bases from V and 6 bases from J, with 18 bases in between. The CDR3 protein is CASSKPTVRMDTQYF. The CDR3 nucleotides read TGTGCCAGCAGTAAACCGACGGTTCGGATGGATACGCAGTATTTT.

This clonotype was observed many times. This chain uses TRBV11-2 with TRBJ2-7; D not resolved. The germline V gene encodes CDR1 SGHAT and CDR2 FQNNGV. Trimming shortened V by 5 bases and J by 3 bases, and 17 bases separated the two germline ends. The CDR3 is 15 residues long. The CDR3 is CASSPTSRGSYEQYF. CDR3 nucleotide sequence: TGTGCCAGCAGCCCCACGTCGAGAGGAAGCTACGAGCAGTACTTC.

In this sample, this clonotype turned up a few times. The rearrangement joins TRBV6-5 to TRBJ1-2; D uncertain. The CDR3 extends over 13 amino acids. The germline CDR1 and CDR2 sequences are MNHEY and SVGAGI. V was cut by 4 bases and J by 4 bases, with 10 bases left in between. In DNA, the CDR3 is TGTGCCAGCAGTTGGCGACCGACCTATGGCTACACCTTC. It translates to CASSWRPTYGYTF.

The CDR3, as DNA: TGCGCCAGCAGCTTGGAAGGTTGGGGCCCAGATACGCAGTATTTT. Amino acid sequence: CASSLEGWGPDTQYF. The V call is TRBV5-1, the J call TRBJ2-3; a weak D match, TRBD1 (5 bases). Germline V gives CDR1 SGHRS, CDR2 YFSETQ. CDR3 length: 15 residues. V dropped 0 bases and J dropped 4 bases, with 12 bases sitting between them.

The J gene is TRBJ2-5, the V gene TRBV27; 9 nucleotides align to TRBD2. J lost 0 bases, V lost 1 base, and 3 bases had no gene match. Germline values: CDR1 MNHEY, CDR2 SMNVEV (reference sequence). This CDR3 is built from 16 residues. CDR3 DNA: TGTGCCAGCAGTTTATGGTCTAGCGGGGACCAAGAGACCCAGTACTTC. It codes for CASSLWSSGDQETQYF.

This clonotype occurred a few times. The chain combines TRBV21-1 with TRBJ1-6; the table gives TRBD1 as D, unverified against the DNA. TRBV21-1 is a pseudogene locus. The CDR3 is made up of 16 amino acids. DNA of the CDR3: TGTGCCAGCAGCAAACGGTGGGACAGGGGAGTTTCACCCCTCCACTTT. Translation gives CASSKRWDRGVSPLHF.

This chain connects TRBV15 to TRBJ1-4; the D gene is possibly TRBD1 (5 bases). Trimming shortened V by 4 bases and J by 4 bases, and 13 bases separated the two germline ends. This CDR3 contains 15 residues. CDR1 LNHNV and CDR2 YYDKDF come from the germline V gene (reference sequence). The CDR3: CATSTTRAGNEKLFF. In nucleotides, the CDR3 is TGTGCCACCAGCACGACCAGGGCTGGTAATGAAAAACTGTTTTTT.

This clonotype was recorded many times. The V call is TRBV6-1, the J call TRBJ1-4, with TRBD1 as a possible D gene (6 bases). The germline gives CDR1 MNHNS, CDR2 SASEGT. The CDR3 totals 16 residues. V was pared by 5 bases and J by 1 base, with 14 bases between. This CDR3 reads CASSRETGGTNEKLFF. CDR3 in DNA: TGTGCCAGCAGTCGCGAGACAGGAGGAACTAATGAAAAACTGTTTTTT.

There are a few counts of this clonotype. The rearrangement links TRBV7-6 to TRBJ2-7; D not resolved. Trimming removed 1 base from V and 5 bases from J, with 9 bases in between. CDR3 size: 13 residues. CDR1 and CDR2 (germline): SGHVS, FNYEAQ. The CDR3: CASSLGSVDEQYF. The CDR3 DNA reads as TGTGCCAGCAGCTTAGGTTCCGTGGACGAGCAGTACTTC.

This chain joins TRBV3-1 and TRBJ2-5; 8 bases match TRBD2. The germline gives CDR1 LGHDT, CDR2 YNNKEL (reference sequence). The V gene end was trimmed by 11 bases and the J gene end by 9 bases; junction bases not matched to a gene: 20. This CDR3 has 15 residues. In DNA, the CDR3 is TGTGCCTCCACCCAAGATGGGACTAGGATCTGGGCCCAGTACTTC. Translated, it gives CASTQDGTRIWAQYF.

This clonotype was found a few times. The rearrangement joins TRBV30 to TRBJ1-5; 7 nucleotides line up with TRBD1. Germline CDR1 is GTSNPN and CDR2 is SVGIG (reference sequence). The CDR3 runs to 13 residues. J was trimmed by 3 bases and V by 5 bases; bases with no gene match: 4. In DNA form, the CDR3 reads TGTGCCTGGGGGGACAGTCACAATCAGCCCCAGCATTTT. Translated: CAWGDSHNQPQHF.

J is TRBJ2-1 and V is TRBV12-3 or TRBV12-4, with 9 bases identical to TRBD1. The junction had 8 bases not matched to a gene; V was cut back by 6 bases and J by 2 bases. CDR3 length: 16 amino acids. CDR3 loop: CASSQLGTGPYNEQFF. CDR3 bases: TGTGCCAGCAGCCAACTCGGGACAGGGCCCTACAATGAGCAGTTCTTC.

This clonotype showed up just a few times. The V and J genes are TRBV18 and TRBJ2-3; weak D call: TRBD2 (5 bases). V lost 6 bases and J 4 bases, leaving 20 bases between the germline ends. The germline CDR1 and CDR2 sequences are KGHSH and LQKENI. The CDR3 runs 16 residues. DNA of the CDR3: TGTGCCAGCTCGGAGAAGGGTCCTAGCTGGGCAGATACGCAGTATTTT. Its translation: CASSEKGPSWADTQYF. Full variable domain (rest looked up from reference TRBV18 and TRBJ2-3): NAGVMQNPRHLVRRRGQEARLRCSPMKGHSHVYWYRQLPEEGLKFMVYLQKENIIDESGMPKERFSAEFPKEGPSILRIQQVVRGDSAAYFCASSEKGPSWADTQYFGPGTRLTVL.

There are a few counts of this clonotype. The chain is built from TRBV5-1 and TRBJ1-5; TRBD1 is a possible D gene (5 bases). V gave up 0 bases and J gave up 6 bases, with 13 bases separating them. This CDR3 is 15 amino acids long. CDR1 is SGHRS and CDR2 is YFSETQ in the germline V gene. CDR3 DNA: TGCGCCAGCAGCTTGGGCGCGGGGGTCGGTCAGCCCCAGCATTTT. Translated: CASSLGAGVGQPQHF.

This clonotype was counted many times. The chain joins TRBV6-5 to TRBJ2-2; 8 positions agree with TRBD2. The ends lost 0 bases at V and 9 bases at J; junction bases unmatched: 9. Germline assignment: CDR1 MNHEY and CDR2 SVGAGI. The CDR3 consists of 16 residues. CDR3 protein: CASSYSVNSGVRELFF. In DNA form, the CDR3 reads TGTGCCAGCAGTTACTCTGTGAATAGCGGGGTCCGGGAGCTGTTTTTT.

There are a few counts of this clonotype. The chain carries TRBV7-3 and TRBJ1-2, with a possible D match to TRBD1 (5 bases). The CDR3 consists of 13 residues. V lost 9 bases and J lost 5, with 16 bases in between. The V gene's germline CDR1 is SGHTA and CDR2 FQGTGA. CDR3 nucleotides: TGTGCCAGACGGAGGGGCGGCGTATATGGCTACACCTTC. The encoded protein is CARRRGGVYGYTF.

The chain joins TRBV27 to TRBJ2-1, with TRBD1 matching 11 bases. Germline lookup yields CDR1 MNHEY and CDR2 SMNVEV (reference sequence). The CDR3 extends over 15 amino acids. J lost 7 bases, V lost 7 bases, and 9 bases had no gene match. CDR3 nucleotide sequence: TGTGCCAGCATTAGGGGGACAGGGGGGAGGAATGAGCAGTTCTTC. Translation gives CASIRGTGGRNEQFF.

CDR3 region: CASSYSMEGRAGALPHQPQHF. The DNA of the CDR3 is TGTGCCAGCAGTTACTCGATGGAGGGGCGTGCCGGGGCTTTACCCCATCAGCCCCAGCATTTT. The rearrangement uses TRBV6-2 or TRBV6-3 and TRBJ1-5, with D perhaps matching TRBD1 (5 bases). Trimming cost V 0 bases and J 5 bases, with 29 bases left between them. CDR1 and CDR2 from the germline V gene are MNHEY and SVGEGT. This CDR3 region has 21 residues.

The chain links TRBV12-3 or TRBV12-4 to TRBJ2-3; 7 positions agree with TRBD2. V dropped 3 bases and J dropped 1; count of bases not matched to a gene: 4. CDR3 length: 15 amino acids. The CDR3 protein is CASSFFGGGTDTQYF. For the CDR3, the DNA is TGTGCCAGCAGTTTTTTTGGGGGGGGCACAGATACGCAGTATTTT.

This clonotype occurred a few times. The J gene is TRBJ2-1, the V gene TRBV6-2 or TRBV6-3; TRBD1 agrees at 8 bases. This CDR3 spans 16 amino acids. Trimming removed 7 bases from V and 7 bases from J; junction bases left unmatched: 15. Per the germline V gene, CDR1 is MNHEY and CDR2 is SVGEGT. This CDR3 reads CASNLLDRVKLNEQFF. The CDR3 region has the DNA TGTGCCAGCAATCTCCTGGACAGGGTTAAACTGAATGAGCAGTTCTTC.

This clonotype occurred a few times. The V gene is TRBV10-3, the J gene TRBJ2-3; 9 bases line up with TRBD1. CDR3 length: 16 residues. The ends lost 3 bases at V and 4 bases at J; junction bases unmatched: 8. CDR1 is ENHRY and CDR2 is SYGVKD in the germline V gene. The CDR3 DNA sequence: TGTGCCATCAGTGAACCCGGGACAGGGATCGCAGATACGCAGTATTTT. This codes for CAISEPGTGIADTQYF.

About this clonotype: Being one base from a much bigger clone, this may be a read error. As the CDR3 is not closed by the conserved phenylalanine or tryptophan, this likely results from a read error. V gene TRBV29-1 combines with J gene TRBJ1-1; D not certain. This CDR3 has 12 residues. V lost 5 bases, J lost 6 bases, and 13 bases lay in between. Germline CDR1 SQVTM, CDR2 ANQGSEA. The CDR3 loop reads CSVRVGRAEAFL. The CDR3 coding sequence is TGCAGCGTTCGAGTAGGACGCGCTGAAGCTTTCCTT.